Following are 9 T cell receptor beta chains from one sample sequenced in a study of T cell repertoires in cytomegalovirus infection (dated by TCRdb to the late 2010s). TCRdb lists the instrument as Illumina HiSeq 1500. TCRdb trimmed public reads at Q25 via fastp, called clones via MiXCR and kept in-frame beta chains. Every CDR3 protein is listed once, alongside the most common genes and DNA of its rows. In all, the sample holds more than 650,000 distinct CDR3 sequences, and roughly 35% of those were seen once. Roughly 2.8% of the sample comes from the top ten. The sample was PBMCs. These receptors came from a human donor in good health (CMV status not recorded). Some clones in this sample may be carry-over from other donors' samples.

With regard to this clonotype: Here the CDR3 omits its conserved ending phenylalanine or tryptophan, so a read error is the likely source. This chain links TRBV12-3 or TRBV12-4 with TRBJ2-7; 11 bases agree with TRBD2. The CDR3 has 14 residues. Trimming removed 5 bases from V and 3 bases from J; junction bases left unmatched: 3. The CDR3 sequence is CASSTGTSGYEQYL. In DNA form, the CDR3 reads TGTGCCAGCAGTACCGGGACTAGCGGCTACGAGCAGTACTTA.

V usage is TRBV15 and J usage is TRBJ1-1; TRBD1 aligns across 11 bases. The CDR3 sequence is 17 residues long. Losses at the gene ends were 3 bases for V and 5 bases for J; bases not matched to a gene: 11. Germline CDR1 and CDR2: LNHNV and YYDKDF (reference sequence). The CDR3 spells CATSRRWAGQGETEAFF. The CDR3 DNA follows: TGTGCCACCAGCAGGAGATGGGCGGGACAGGGGGAAACTGAAGCTTTCTTT.

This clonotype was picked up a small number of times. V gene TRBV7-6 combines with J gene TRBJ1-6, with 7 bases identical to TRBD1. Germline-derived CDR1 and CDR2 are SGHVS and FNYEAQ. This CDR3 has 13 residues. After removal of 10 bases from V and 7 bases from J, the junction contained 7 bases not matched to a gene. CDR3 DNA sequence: TGTGCCATCGCCGGGACAGAAAATTCACCCCTCCACTTT. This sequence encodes CAIAGTENSPLHF.

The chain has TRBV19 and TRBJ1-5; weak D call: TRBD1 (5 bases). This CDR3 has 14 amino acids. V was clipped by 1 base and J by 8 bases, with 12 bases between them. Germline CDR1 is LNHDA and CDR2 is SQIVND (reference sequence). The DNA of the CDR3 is TGTGCCAGTAGTATAGTACCAGGGAGGGAGCCCCAGCATTTT. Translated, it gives CASSIVPGREPQHF.

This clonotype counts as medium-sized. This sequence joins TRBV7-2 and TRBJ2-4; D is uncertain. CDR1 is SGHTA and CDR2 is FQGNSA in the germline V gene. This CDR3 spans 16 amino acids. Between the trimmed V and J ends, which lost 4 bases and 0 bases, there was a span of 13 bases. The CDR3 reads CASSSAVARAKNIQYF. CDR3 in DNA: TGTGCCAGCAGCTCCGCGGTGGCCCGAGCCAAAAACATTCAGTACTTC.

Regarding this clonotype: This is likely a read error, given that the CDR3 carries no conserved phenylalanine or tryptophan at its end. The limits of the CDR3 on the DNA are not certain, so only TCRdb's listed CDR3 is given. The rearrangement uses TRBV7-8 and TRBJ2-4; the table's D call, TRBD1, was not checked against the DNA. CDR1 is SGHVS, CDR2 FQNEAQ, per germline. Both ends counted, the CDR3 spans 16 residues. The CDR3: CASSSNSGMAKNIRYV.

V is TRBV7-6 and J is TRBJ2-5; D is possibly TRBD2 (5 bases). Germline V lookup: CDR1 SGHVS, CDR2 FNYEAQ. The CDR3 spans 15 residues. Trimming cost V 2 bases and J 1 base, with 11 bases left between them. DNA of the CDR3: TGTGCCAGCAGCTTAACGGCGGGCCTCCAAGAGACCCAGTACTTC. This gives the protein CASSLTAGLQETQYF.

The CDR3 DNA reads TGCGCCAGCAGTCAAACCCCCTGGTGGGATGACGTCTACGAGCAGTACTTC. Its translation is CASSQTPWWDDVYEQYF. The rearrangement links TRBV23-1 to TRBJ2-7, with unresolved D. TRBV23-1 falls under the ORF class, with uncertain function. The CDR3 totals 17 residues. V lost 2 bases and J 3 bases, leaving 20 bases between the germline ends.

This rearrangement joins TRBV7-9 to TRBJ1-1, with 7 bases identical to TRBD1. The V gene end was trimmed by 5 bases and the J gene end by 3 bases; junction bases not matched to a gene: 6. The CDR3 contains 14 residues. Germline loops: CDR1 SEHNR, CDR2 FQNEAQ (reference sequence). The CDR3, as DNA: TGTGCCAGCAGCCAAGGGGGCTGGGACACTGAAGCTTTCTTT. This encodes CASSQGGWDTEAFF. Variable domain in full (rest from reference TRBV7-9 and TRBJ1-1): DTGVSQNPRHKITKRGQNVTFRCDPISEHNRLYWYRQTLGQGPEFLTYFQNEAQLEKSRLLSDRFSAERPKGSFSTLEIQRTEQGDSAMYLCASSQGGWDTEAFFGQGTRLTVV.